The 7 T cell receptor beta chains in this list originate from one sample, sequenced in a study of blood T cell repertoires in COVID-19. Here immunoSEQ multiplex PCR was the method, and the copy in TCRdb shows in-frame clones only, minus some. The profile shows 330,000 or so clones, 87% of them singletons. Sequences were obtained from peripheral blood. The receptors stem from a man younger than 40 with COVID-19, enrolled during active disease.

The chain uses TRBV3-1 (or the pseudogene TRBV3-2) and TRBJ2-7, with D possibly TRBD1 on 5 matching bases. This CDR3 has 15 amino acids. Germline loops: CDR1 LGHDT, CDR2 YNNKEL (reference sequence). Trimming pared 3 bases from V and 2 bases from J, leaving 14 bases between. The CDR3 spells CASSHSVSRAYEQYF. The CDR3 DNA follows: TGTGCCAGCAGCCATTCTGTCAGCAGGGCCTACGAGCAGTACTTC.

The chain links TRBV28 to TRBJ2-1; D may be TRBD1 (5 bases). V was pared by 8 bases and J by 4 bases, with 12 bases between. CDR1 MDHEN and CDR2 SYDVKM come from the germline V gene. CDR3 length equals 13 residues. CDR3 bases: TGTGCCAGCGCCGAGACAGCTTACAATGAGCAGTTCTTC. Its protein product is CASAETAYNEQFF.

This chain links TRBV12-3 or TRBV12-4 with TRBJ2-3, with D possibly TRBD2 on 5 matching bases. This CDR3 has 11 amino acids. V was cut by 7 bases and J by 6 bases, with 8 bases left in between. CDR3 DNA: TGTGCCAGCATGAGGGCGGATACGCAGTATTTT. Translated, it gives CASMRADTQYF.

The V gene is TRBV13, the J gene TRBJ2-7; 9 bases line up with TRBD2. Germline trimming cut 0 bases from V and 5 bases from J; bases unmatched to any gene: 8. The CDR3 totals 16 residues. In germline, CDR1 is PRHDT, CDR2 FYEKMQ (reference sequence). In DNA, the CDR3 is TGTGCCAGCAGCTTAGGCCGTGCGGGGGGGGCGGACGAGCAGTACTTC. This encodes CASSLGRAGGADEQYF.

V is TRBV7-3 and J is TRBJ2-1; 7 bases agree with TRBD2. The CDR3 has 19 residues. CDR1 is SGHTA, CDR2 FQGTGA, per germline. Losses at the gene ends were 5 bases for V and 0 bases for J; bases not matched to a gene: 16. The CDR3 sequence is CASSPRGAGTLSSYNEQFF. As DNA, the CDR3 is TGTGCCAGCAGCCCCCGTGGAGCGGGGACCCTCAGCTCCTACAATGAGCAGTTCTTC.

The V call is TRBV2, the J call TRBJ1-1; no reliable D call. Germline V gene sequence: CDR1 SNHLY, CDR2 FYNNEI. The CDR3 has 19 residues. The V end was cut by 5 bases, the J end by 0 bases, with 25 bases between. The CDR3 loop is CASSPRRYSTTLMNTEAFF. In DNA, the CDR3 is TGTGCCAGCAGTCCCCGGAGGTATTCAACCACTTTGATGAACACTGAAGCTTTCTTT.

This clone showed up just a few times. The rearrangement links TRBV27 to TRBJ1-3; D might be TRBD1 (5 bases). The V and J ends lost 6 bases and 0 bases respectively, with 12 bases between them. The CDR3 contains 15 residues. The germline V gene has CDR1 MNHEY and CDR2 SMNVEV (reference sequence). The CDR3 spells CASRAGVGSGNTIYF. In DNA form, the CDR3 reads TGTGCCAGCAGAGCGGGGGTAGGCTCTGGAAACACCATATATTTT.